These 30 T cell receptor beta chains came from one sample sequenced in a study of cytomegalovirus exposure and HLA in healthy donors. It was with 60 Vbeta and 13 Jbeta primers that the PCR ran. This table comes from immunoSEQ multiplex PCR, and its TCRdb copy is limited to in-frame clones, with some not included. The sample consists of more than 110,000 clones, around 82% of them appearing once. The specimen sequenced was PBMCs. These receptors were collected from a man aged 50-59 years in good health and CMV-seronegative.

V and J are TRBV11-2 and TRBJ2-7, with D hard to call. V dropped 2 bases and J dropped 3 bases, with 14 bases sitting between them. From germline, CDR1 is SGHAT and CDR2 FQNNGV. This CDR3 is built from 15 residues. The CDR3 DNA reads TGTGCCAGCAGCTTAATCAATTCTAGGAACTACGAGCAGTACTTC. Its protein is CASSLINSRNYEQYF.

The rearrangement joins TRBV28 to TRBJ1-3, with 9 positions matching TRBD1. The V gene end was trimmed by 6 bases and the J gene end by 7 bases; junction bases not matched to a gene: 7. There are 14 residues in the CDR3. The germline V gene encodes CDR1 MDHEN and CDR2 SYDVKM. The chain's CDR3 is CASRPGQGGNTIYF. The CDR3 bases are TGTGCCAGCAGACCGGGACAGGGTGGTAACACCATATATTTT.

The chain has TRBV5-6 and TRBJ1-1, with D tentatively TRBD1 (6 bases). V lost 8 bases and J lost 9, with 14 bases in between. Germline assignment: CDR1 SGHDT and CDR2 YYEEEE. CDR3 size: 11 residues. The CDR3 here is CAREGGGKAFF. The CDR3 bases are TGTGCCAGAGAGGGGGGGGGCAAAGCTTTCTTT. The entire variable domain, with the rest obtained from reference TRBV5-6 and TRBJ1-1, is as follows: DAGVTQSPTHLIKTRGQQVTLRCSPKSGHDTVSWYQQALGQGPQFIFQYYEEEERQRGNFPDRFSGHQFPNYSSELNVNALLLGDSALYLCAREGGGKAFFGQGTRLTVV.

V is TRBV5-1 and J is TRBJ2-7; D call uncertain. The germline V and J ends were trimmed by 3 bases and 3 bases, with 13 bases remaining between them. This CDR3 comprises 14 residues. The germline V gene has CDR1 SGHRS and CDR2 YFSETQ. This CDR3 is CASSSNSQSYEQYF. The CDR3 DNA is TGCGCCAGCAGCTCCAATTCACAAAGCTACGAGCAGTACTTC.

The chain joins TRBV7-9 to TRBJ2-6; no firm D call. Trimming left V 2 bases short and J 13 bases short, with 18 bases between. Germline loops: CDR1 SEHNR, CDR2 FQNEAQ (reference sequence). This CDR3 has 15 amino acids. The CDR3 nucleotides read TGTGCCAGCAGCTTATCGGGTCTCGGCGGAGTAGTCCTGACTTTC. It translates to CASSLSGLGGVVLTF. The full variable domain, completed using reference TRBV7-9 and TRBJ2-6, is DTGVSQNPRHKITKRGQNVTFRCDPISEHNRLYWYRQTLGQGPEFLTYFQNEAQLEKSRLLSDRFSAERPKGSFSTLEIQRTEQGDSAMYLCASSLSGLGGVVLTFGAGSRLTVL.

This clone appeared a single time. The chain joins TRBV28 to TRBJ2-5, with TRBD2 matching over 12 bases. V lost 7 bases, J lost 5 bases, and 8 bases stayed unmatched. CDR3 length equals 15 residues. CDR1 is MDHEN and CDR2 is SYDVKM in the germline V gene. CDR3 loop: CASTSLAGGEETQYF. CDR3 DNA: TGTGCCAGCACCAGTCTAGCGGGGGGGGAGGAGACCCAGTACTTC.

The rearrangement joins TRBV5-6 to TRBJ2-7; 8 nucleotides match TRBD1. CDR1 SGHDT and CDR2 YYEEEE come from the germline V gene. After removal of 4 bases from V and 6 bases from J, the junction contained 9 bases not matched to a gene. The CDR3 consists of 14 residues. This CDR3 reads CASSIQDREVEQYF. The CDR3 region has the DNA TGTGCCAGCAGCATTCAGGACAGGGAGGTCGAGCAGTACTTC.

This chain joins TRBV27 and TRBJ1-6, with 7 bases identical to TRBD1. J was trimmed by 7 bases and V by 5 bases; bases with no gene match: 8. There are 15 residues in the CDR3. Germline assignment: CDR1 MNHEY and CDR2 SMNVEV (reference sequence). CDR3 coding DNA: TGTGCCAGCAGTATCACCGGGACAGAGAATTCACCCCTCCACTTT. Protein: CASSITGTENSPLHF.

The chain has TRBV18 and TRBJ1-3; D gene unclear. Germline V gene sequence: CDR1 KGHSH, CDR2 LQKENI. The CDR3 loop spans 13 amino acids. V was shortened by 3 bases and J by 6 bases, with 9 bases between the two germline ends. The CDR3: CASSPNHSNTIYF. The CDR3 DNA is TGTGCCAGCTCACCCAATCATTCAAACACCATATATTTT.

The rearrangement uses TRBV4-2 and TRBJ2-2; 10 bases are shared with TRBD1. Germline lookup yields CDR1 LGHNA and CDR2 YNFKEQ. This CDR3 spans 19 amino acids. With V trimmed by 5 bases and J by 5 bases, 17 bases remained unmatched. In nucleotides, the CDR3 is TGTGCCAGCAGCGGACAGGGGGTTGGTGGCTTAAGAGGGACCGGGGAGCTGTTTTTT. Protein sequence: CASSGQGVGGLRGTGELFF.

CDR3 sequence: CASSWLFGVNEQFF. CDR3 bases: TGCGCCAGCAGCTGGTTATTCGGGGTCAATGAGCAGTTCTTC. The rearrangement joins TRBV5-1 to TRBJ2-1; perhaps TRBD2 as D (5 bases). CDR3 length: 14 amino acids. V was cut by 3 bases and J by 6 bases, with 13 bases left in between. CDR1 SGHRS and CDR2 YFSETQ come from the germline V gene.

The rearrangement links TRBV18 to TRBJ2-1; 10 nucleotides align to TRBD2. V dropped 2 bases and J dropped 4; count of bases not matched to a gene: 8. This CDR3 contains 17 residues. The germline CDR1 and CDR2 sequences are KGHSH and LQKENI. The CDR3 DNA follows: TGTGCCAGCTCACCATCCCAGCGGGAGGGCCCGTACAATGAGCAGTTCTTC. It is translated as CASSPSQREGPYNEQFF.

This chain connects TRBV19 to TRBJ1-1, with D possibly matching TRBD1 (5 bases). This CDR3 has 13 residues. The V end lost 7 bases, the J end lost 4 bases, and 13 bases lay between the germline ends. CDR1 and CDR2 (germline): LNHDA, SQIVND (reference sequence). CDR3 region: CASTQDGFTEAFF. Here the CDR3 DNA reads TGTGCCAGTACACAGGACGGTTTCACTGAAGCTTTCTTT. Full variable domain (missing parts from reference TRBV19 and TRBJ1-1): DGGITQSPKYLFRKEGQNVTLSCEQNLNHDAMYWYRQDPGQGLRLIYYSQIVNDFQKGDIAEGYSVSREKKESFPLTVTSAQKNPTAFYLCASTQDGFTEAFFGQGTRLTVV.

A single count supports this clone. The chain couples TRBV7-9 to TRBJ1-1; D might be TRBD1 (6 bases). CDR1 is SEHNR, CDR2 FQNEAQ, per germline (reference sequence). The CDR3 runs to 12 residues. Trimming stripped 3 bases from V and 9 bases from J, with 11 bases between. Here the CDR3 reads CASSFRGHQAFF. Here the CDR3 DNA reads TGTGCCAGCAGCTTCCGGGGACACCAAGCTTTCTTT.

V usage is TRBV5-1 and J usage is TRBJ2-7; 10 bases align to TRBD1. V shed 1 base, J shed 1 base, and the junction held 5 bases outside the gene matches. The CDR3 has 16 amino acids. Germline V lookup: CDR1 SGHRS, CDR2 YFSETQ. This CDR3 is CASSLRGQGRSYEQYF. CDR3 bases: TGCGCCAGCAGCTTGCGGGGACAGGGGAGATCCTACGAGCAGTACTTC.

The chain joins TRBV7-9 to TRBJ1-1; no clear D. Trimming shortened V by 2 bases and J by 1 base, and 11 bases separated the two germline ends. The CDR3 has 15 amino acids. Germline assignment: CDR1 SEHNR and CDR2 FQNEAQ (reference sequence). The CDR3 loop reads CASSLKAGKNTEAFF. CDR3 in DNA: TGTGCCAGCAGCTTAAAGGCAGGCAAGAACACTGAAGCTTTCTTT.

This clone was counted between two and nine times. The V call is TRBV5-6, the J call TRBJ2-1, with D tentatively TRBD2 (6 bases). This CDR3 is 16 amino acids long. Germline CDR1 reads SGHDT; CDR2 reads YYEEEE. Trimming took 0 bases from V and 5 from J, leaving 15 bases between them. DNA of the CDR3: TGTGCCAGCAGCTTGGCTGGCTCGGGGGTAGACAATGAGCAGTTCTTC. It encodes CASSLAGSGVDNEQFF.

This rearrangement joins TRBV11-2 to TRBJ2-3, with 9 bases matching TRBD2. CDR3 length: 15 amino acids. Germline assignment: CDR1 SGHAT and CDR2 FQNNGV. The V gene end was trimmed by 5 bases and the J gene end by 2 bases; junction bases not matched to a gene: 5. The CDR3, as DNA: TGTGCCAGCAGCCCCCTAGCGGGATACACAGATACGCAGTATTTT. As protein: CASSPLAGYTDTQYF.

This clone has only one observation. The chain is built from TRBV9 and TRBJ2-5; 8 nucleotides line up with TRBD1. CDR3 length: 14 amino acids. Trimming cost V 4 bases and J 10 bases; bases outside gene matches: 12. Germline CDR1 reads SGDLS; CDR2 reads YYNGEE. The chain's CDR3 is CASSPRGTGDDQYF. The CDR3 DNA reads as TGTGCCAGCAGCCCCCGGGGGACAGGTGATGACCAGTACTTC.

As DNA, the CDR3 is TGTGCCAGCAGCATAGACAGGGTTGGTGAAAAACTGTTTTTT. It translates to CASSIDRVGEKLFF. The chain carries TRBV5-5 and TRBJ1-4; 7 bases line up with TRBD1. CDR3 size: 14 residues. V gave up 4 bases and J gave up 7 bases; unmatched junction bases: 7. Per the germline V gene, CDR1 is SGHKS and CDR2 is YYEKEE (reference sequence).

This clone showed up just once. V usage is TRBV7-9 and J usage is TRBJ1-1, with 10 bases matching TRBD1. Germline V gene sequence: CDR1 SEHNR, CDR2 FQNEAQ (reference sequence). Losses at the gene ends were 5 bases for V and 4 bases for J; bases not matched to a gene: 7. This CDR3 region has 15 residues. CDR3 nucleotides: TGTGCCAGCAGCCGCGACAGGGGGCTTACCACTGAAGCTTTCTTT. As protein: CASSRDRGLTTEAFF.

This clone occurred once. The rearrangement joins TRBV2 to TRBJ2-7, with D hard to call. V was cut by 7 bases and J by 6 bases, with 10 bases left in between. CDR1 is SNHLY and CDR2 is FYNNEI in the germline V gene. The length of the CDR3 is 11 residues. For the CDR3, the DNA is TGTGCCAGCATGGTAGCCGGCGAGCAGTACTTC. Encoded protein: CASMVAGEQYF.

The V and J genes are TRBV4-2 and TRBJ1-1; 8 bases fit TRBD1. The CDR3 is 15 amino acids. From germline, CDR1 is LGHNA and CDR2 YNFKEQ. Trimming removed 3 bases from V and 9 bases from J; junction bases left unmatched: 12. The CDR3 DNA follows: TGTGCCAGCAGCCAGACACCGACAGGGGTTAATAAAGCTTTCTTT. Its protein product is CASSQTPTGVNKAFF.

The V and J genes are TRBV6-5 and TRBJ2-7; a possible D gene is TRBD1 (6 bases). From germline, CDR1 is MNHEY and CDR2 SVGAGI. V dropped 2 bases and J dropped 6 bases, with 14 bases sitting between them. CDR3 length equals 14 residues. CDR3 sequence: CASSYSTGLGEQYF. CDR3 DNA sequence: TGTGCCAGCAGTTACAGCACAGGGTTGGGCGAGCAGTACTTC.

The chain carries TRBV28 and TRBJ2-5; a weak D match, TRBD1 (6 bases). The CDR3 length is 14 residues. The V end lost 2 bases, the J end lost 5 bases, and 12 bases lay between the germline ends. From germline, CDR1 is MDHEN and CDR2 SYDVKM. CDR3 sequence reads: CASSLIGRGETQYF. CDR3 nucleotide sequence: TGTGCCAGCAGTTTAATTGGCAGGGGCGAGACCCAGTACTTC.

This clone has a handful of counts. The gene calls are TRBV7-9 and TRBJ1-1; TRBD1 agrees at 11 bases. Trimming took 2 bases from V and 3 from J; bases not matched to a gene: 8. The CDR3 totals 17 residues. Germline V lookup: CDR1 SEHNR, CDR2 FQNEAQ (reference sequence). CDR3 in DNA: TGTGCCAGCAGCTTAAGGGGACCGGGACAGGGGGACACTGAAGCTTTCTTT. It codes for CASSLRGPGQGDTEAFF.

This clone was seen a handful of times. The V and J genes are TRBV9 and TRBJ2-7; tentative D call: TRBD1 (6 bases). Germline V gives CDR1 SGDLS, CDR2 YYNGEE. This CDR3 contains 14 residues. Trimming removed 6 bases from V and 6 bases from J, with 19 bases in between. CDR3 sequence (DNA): TGTGCCAGCACCATCACAGGGAGCGGTGGCGAGCAGTACTTC. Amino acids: CASTITGSGGEQYF.

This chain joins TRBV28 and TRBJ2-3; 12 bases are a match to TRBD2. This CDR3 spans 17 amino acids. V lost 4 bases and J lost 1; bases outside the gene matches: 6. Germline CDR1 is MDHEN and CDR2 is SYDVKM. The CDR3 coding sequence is TGTGCCAGCAGTTCACTATGGACTAGCGGGGGCACAGATACGCAGTATTTT. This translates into CASSSLWTSGGTDTQYF.

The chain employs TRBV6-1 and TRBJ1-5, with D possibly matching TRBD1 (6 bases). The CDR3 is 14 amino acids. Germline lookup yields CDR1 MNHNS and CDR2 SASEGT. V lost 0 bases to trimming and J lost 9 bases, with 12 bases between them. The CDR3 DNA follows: TGTGCCAGCAGTGAAGCAGCAGGGGTGGGGCCCCAGCATTTT. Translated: CASSEAAGVGPQHF.

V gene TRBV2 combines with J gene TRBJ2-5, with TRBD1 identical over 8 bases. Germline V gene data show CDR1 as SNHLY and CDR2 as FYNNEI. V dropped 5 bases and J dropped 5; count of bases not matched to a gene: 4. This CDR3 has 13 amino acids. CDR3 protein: CASSWTGWETQYF. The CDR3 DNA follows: TGTGCCAGCAGTTGGACAGGGTGGGAGACCCAGTACTTC.